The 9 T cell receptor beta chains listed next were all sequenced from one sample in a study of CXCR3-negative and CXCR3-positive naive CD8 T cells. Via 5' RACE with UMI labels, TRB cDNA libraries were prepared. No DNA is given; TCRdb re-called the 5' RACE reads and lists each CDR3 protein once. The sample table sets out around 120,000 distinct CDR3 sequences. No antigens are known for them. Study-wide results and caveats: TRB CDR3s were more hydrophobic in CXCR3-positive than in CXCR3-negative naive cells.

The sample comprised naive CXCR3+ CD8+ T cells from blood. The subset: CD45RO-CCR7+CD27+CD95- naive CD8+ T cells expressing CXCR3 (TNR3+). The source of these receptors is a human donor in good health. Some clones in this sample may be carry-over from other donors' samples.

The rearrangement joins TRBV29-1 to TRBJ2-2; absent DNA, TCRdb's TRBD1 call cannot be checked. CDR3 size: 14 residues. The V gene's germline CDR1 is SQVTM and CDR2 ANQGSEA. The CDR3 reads CSVEPQRGIGELFF.

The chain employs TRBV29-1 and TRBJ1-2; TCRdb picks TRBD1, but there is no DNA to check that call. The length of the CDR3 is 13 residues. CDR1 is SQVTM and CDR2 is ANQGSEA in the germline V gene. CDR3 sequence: CSVEEAGAYGYTF.

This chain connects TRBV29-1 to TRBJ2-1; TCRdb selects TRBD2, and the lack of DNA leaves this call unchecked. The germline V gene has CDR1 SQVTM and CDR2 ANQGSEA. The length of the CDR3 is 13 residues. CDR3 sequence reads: CSSIAGDYNEQFF.

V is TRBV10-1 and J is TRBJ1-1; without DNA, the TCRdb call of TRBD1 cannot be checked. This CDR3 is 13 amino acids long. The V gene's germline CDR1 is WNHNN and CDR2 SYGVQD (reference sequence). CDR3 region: CASSEVGQEKAFF.

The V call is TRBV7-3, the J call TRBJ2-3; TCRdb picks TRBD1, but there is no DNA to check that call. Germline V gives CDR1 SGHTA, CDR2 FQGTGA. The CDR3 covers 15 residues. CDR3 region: CASSSAGPSTDTQYF.

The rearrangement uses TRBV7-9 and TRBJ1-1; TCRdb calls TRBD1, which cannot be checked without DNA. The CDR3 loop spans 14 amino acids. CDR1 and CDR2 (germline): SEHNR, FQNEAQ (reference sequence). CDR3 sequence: CASSLDGGWTEAFF.

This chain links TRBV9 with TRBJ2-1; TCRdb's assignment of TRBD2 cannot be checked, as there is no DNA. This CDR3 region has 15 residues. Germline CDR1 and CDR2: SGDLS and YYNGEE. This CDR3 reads CASSPSGTYNNEQFF.

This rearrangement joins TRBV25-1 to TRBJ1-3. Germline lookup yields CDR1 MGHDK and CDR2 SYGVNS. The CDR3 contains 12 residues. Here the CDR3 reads CASRGIGNTIYF.

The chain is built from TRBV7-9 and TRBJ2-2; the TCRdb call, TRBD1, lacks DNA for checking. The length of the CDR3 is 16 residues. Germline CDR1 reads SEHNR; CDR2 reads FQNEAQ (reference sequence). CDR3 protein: CASSTRGQGDTGELFF.